This entry lists 2 T cell receptor beta chains sequenced from one sample in a study of early T cells in non-severe SARS-CoV-2 infection. MiXCR was run by TCRdb on the 5' RACE reads, yielding one entry per CDR3 protein. Found here are more than 60,000 distinct CDR3 sequences, more than 10% of them singletons; the top ten hold roughly 1.1%. This material consisted of whole blood, taken at baseline. The receptors were sampled from an adult who was a healthcare worker with PCR-confirmed SARS-CoV-2 infection or an uninfected control (not recorded which). The donor label of this sample is uncertain.

The gene calls are TRBV12-3 or TRBV12-4 and TRBJ2-2; D gene uncertain. This CDR3 region has 11 residues. Deletions cut 5 bases from V and 7 bases from J, with 5 bases between. The CDR3 spells CASSGFGELFF. In nucleotides, the CDR3 is TGTGCCAGCAGTGGATTCGGGGAGCTGTTTTTT.

This clonotype has a handful of counts. The rearrangement uses TRBV18 and TRBJ1-4; D unclear. Germline V gene lookup returns CDR1 KGHSH and CDR2 LQKENI. The germline V and J ends were trimmed by 3 bases and 4 bases, with 9 bases remaining between them. The CDR3 spans 14 residues. The CDR3 nucleotides are TGTGCCAGCTCACCTATACAGAATAATGAAAAACTGTTTTTT. It is translated as CASSPIQNNEKLFF. The full variable domain, rest sourced from reference TRBV18 and TRBJ1-4, is NAGVMQNPRHLVRRRGQEARLRCSPMKGHSHVYWYRQLPEEGLKFMVYLQKENIIDESGMPKERFSAEFPKEGPSILRIQQVVRGDSAAYFCASSPIQNNEKLFFGSGTQLSVL.